This T cell receptor beta chain was observed in a study of blood T cells in healthy people across ages. Combining a sample-barcoded 5' primer with a J-beta primer mix, a second PCR ran for 7 to 11 cycles. Via MiXCR, TCRdb re-called the 5' RACE reads, giving one row per CDR3 protein. The table has about 800,000 distinct CDR3 sequences, over 45% seen once. The germline gives CDR1 SGHTA, CDR2 FQGNSA. The CDR3 is 15 amino acids. Trimming took off 1 base at V and 6 bases at J, with 16 bases between the two ends. This TCR came from a man in his thirties or forties in good health. Sequences were obtained from blood. V and J are TRBV7-2 and TRBJ2-7, with D tentatively TRBD2 (6 bases). The CDR3 reads CASSLGPRLESEQYF. The CDR3 DNA is TGTGCCAGCAGCTTAGGTCCCCGACTAGAATCCGAGCAGTACTTC.